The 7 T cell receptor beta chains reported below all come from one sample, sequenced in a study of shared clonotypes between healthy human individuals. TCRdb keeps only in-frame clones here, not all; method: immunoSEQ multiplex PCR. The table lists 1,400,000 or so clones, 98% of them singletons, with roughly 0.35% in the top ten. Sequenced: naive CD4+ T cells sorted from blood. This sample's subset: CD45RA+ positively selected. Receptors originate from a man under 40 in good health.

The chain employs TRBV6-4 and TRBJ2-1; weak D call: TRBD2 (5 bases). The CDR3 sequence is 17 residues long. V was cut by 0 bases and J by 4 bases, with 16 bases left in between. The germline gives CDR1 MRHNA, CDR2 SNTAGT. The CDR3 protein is CASSDSAEPRRYNEQFF. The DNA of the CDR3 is TGTGCCAGCAGTGACTCCGCGGAGCCCCGGAGGTACAATGAGCAGTTCTTC.

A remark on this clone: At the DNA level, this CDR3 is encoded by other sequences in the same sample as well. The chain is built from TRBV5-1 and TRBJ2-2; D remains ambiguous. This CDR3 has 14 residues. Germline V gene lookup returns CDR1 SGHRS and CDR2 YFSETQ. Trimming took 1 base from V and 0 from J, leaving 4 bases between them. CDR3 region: CASSLSSNTGELFF. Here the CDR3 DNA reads TGCGCCAGCAGCTTGAGTTCGAACACCGGGGAGCTGTTTTTT.

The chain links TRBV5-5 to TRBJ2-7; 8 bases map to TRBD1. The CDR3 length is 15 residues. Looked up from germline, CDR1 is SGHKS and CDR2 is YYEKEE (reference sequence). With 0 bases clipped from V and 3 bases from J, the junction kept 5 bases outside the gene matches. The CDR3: CASSLEAGGLYEQYF. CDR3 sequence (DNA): TGTGCCAGCAGCTTGGAAGCAGGGGGCCTCTACGAGCAGTACTTC.

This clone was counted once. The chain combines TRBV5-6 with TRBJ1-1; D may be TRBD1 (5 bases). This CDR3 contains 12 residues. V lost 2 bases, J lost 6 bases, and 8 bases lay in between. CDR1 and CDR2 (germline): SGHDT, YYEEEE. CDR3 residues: CASSFVGAEAFF. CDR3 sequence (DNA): TGTGCCAGCAGCTTCGTGGGGGCTGAAGCTTTCTTT.

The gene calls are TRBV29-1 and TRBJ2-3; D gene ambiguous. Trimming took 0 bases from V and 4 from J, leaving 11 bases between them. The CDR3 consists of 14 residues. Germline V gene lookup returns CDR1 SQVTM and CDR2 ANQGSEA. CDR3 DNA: TGCAGCGTTGAAGATGGAGCTAGTTCAGATACGCAGTATTTT. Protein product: CSVEDGASSDTQYF.

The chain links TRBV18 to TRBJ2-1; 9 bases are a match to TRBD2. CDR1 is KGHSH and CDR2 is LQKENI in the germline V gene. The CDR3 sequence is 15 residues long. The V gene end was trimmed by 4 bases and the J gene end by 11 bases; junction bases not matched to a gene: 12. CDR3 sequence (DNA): TGTGCCAGCTCACAAGTCCCGGGACTAGCCGCGCAGCAGTTCTTC. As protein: CASSQVPGLAAQQFF.

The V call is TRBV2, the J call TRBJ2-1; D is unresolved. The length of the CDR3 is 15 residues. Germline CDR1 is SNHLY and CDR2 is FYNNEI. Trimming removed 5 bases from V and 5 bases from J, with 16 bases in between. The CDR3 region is CASSLIRPLNNEQFF. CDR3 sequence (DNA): TGTGCCAGCAGTTTAATCAGGCCGCTAAACAATGAGCAGTTCTTC. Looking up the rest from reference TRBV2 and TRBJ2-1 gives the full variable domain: EPEVTQTPSHQVTQMGQEVILRCVPISNHLYFYWYRQILGQKVEFLVSFYNNEISEKSEIFDDQFSVERPDGSNFTLKIRSTKLEDSAMYFCASSLIRPLNNEQFFGPGTRLTVL.